The 10 T cell receptor beta chains below all came from one sample that was sequenced in a study of PD-1 blockade in classical Hodgkin lymphoma (dated by TCRdb to between 2020 and 2021). Receptor amplification or capture employed the immunoSEQ multiplex PCR assay. TCRdb carries this immuneACCESS record with in-frame sequences only. Its versions omit some clonotypes, under half of them owing to an unresolved V gene in the studies checked, with the rest unexplained. In this sample the table shows more than 55,000 clones, approximately 90% of which occur a single time. The leading ten clones occupy approximately 5.4% of the sample. The time point label, read with the paper, signifies: cycle 2 day 1 (C2D1) of nivolumab. All trial patients had relapsed after autologous stem cell transplantation, with cohorts A, B and C differing in prior brentuximab vedotin exposure. This sample comprised peripheral blood mononuclear cells (PBMCs), obtained before the second cycle of nivolumab. Receptors were obtained from a human donor with classical Hodgkin lymphoma.

The V and J genes are TRBV5-1 and TRBJ2-5; 9 bases map to TRBD2. The CDR3 totals 17 residues. CDR1 is SGHRS, CDR2 YFSETQ, per germline. After removal of 0 bases from V and 1 base from J, the junction contained 7 bases not matched to a gene. Written as DNA, the CDR3 is TGCGCCAGCAGCTTGGTGCCAGCGGGGGGATCCCAAGAGACCCAGTACTTC. Protein product: CASSLVPAGGSQETQYF.

The J gene is TRBJ1-5, the V gene TRBV6-1; 10 bases are shared with TRBD1. CDR1 and CDR2 from the germline V gene are MNHNS and SASEGT. CDR3 length: 14 residues. V trimming: 4 bases; J trimming: 7 bases; junction bases outside the gene matches: 4. CDR3 protein: CASSGDRGGQPQHF. The CDR3 nucleotides are TGTGCCAGCAGTGGGGACAGGGGTGGGCAGCCCCAGCATTTT.

The rearrangement joins TRBV27 to TRBJ2-7; the D gene is possibly TRBD2 (5 bases). Germline CDR1 MNHEY, CDR2 SMNVEV (reference sequence). The CDR3 extends over 13 amino acids. The germline V and J ends were trimmed by 11 bases and 5 bases, with 19 bases remaining between them. The chain's CDR3 is CAVSKVPRDEQYF. In DNA form, the CDR3 reads TGTGCCGTATCCAAAGTCCCGAGGGACGAGCAGTACTTC.

This rearrangement joins TRBV6-5 to TRBJ2-1; D unresolved. Germline V gene data show CDR1 as MNHEY and CDR2 as SVGAGI. V shed 5 bases and J shed 0 bases, with 11 bases lying between them. CDR3 length: 15 residues. The DNA of the CDR3 is TGTGCCAGCAGTGGAAGCGCGAGCTCCTACAATGAGCAGTTCTTC. This encodes CASSGSASSYNEQFF.

The CDR3 region has the DNA TGCGCCAGCGAACCGGGACAGGGGCGGGGAGGCACAGATACGCAGTATTTT. Translated, it gives CASEPGQGRGGTDTQYF. The V gene is TRBV5-1, the J gene TRBJ2-3; TRBD1 matches 10 bases. The ends lost 7 bases at V and 1 base at J; junction bases unmatched: 12. CDR1 and CDR2 (germline): SGHRS, YFSETQ. The CDR3 extends over 17 amino acids.

V and J are TRBV9 and TRBJ1-5, with D tentatively TRBD1 (5 bases). With 6 bases removed from V and 6 bases from J, the gap between germline ends came to 16 bases. CDR3 length: 14 amino acids. In germline, CDR1 is SGDLS, CDR2 YYNGEE. The CDR3 loop is CASNGGGGSQPQHF. As DNA, the CDR3 is TGTGCCAGCAACGGCGGGGGGGGAAGTCAGCCCCAGCATTTT.

In nucleotides, the CDR3 is TGTGCCAGCAGTTATTCAAACACTGAAGCTTTCTTT. The encoded protein is CASSYSNTEAFF. The chain carries TRBV6-5 and TRBJ1-1, with unresolved D. V shed 3 bases and J shed 2 bases, with 4 bases lying between them. This CDR3 contains 12 residues. Germline CDR1 and CDR2: MNHEY and SVGAGI.

The chain recombines TRBV30 with TRBJ2-3; 10 nucleotides match TRBD2. The CDR3 runs 15 residues. V shed 8 bases, J shed 2 bases, and the junction held 10 bases outside the gene matches. Germline V gives CDR1 GTSNPN, CDR2 SVGIG (reference sequence). The CDR3 here is CASHRLAGATDTQYF. DNA of the CDR3: TGTGCCAGCCATCGTCTAGCGGGGGCCACAGATACGCAGTATTTT.

This rearrangement joins TRBV28 to TRBJ2-3; no clear D gene. V lost 0 bases to trimming and J lost 10 bases, with 8 bases between them. This CDR3 is built from 12 residues. CDR1 MDHEN and CDR2 SYDVKM come from the germline V gene. CDR3 in amino acids: CASSLWTVSQYF. The DNA for the CDR3 is TGTGCCAGCAGTTTATGGACCGTCTCGCAGTATTTT.

V usage is TRBV10-3 and J usage is TRBJ1-1; 7 nucleotides match TRBD1. V lost 6 bases to trimming and J lost 5 bases; unmatched junction nucleotides: 9. The CDR3 sequence is 14 residues long. Germline CDR1 ENHRY, CDR2 SYGVKD. CDR3 sequence (DNA): TGTGCCATCAGGGGGACAGACGGGTCAACTGAAGCTTTCTTT. Translating it yields CAIRGTDGSTEAFF.